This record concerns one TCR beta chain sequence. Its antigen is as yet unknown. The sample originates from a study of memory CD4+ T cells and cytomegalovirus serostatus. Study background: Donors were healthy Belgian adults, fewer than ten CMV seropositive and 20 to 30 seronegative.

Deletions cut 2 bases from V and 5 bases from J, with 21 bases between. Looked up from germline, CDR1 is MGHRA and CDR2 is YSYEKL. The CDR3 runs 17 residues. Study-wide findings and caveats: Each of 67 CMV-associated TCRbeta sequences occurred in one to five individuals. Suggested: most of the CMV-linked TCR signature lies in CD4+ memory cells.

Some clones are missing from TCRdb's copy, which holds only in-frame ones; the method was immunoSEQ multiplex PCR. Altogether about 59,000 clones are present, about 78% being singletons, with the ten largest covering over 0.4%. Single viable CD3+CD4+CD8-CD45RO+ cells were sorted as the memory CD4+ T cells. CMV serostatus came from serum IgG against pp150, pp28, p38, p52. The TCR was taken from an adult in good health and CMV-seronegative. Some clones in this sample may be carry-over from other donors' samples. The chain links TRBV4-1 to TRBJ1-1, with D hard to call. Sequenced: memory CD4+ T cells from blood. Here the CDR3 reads CASSQFPWTPRGTEAFF. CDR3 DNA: TGCGCCAGCAGCCAATTCCCTTGGACCCCGCGAGGAACTGAAGCTTTCTTT.